This T cell receptor (beta chain) was captured in a study of OX40 agonist ivuxolimab in advanced cancers. Overall study context: Treatment received earlier with anti-PD-1, anti-PD-L1 or anti-CTLA-4 agents was allowed, and over 30% had some.

Of note for this clone: Its antigen is still unknown.

The study's findings and limits: Among the lowest peripheral clonal expansion occurred in 0.1-3.0 mg/kg partial responders.

The CDR3 has 15 residues. The V gene's germline CDR1 is KGHSH and CDR2 LQKENI. V dropped 1 base and J dropped 9 bases, with 16 bases sitting between them. Libraries were prepared by immunoSEQ multiplex PCR; TCRdb keeps only in-frame clonotypes and omits some of them. This sample yields 95,000 to 150,000 clones, of which around 93% are seen a single time; more than 0.15% belongs to the top ten. The chain has TRBV18 and TRBJ2-1; the D is unclear. This receptor was obtained from an adult with an advanced solid tumor such as melanoma, head and neck, liver or kidney cancer. Sequencing used CD4+ or CD8+ T cells sorted from blood, obtained in a trial of the OX40 agonist ivuxolimab. The CDR3 protein is CASSPLPPVDSEQFF. CDR3 sequence (DNA): TGTGCCAGCTCACCACTACCACCCGTCGATTCTGAGCAGTTCTTC.